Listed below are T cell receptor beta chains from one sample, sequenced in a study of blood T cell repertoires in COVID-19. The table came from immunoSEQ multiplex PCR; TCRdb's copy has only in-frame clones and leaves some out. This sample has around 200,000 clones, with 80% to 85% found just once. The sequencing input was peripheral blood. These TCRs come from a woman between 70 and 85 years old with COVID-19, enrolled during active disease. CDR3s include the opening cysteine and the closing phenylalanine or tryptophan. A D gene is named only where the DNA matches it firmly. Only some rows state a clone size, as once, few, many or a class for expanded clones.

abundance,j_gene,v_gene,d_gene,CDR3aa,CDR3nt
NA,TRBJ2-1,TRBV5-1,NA,CASSPTGGNEQFF,TGCGCCAGCAGCCCCACGGGTGGGAATGAGCAGTTCTTC
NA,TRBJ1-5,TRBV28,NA,CASSTLRVGSNQPQHF,TGTGCCAGCAGTACCCTGAGGGTTGGGAGCAATCAGCCCCAGCATTTT
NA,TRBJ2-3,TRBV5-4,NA,CASSLGVDTQYF,TGTGCCAGCAGCTTGGGAGTAGATACGCAGTATTTT
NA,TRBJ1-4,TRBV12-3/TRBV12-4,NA,CASSRTEKLFF,TGTGCCAGCAGTAGGACAGAAAAACTGTTTTTT
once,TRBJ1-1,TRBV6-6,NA,CASSLGGNTEAFF,TGTGCCAGCAGCTTAGGGGGGAACACTGAAGCTTTCTTT
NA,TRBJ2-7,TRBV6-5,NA,CASSSPLYEQYF,TGTGCCAGCAGTTCTCCACTGTACGAGCAGTACTTC
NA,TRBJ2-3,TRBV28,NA,CASSFLGGFYTDTQYF,TGTGCCAGCAGTTTTCTGGGCGGGTTTTACACAGATACGCAGTATTTT
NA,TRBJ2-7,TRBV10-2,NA,CASGSHYEQYF,TGCGCCAGCGGCTCCCACTACGAGCAGTACTTC
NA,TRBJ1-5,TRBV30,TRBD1,CAWSVQGGRQPQHF,TGTGCCTGGAGTGTACAAGGGGGCAGGCAGCCCCAGCATTTT
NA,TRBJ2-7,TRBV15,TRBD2,CATSIGLAGSEQYF,TGTGCCACCAGCATTGGACTAGCGGGAAGCGAGCAGTACTTC
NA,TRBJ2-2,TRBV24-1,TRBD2,CATSGRGGRVTGELFF,TGTGCCACCAGTGGCCGAGGCGGGAGGGTCACCGGGGAGCTGTTTTTT
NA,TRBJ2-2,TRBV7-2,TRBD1,CASSLWTGITGELFF,TGTGCCAGCAGCTTATGGACAGGGATAACCGGGGAGCTGTTTTTT
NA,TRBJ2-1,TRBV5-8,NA,CASSFNQGRYNEQFF,TGTGCCAGCAGCTTTAATCAAGGGAGGTACAATGAGCAGTTCTTC
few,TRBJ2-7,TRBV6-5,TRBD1,CASSSGQGAREQYF,TGTGCCAGCAGTTCCGGACAGGGGGCTAGGGAGCAGTACTTC
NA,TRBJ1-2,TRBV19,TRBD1,CASTYGTVNGYTF,TGTGCCAGTACCTACGGGACAGTAAATGGCTACACCTTC
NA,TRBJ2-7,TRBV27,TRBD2,CASLVRGRAGEQYF,TGTGCCAGCCTCGTTCGCGGGAGGGCGGGGGAGCAGTACTTC